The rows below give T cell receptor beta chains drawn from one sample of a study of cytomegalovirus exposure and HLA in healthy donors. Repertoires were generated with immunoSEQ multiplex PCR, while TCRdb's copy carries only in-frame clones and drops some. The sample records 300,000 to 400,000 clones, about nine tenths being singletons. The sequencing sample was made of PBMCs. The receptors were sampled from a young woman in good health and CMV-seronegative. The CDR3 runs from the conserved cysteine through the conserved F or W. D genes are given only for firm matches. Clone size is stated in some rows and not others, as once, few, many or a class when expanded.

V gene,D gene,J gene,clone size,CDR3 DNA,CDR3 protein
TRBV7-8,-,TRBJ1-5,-,TGTGCCAGCAGCTTTCGAAGGGCCACCACGGGGATTGATCAGCCCCAGCATTTT,CASSFRRATTGIDQPQHF
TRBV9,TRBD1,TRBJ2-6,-,TGTGCCAGCAGCGCCCCGTACCCCAGGGGGGGGGCCAACGTCCTGACTTTC,CASSAPYPRGGANVLTF
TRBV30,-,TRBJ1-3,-,TGTGCCTTCCCACTCACAGGGTTTTGGGGAAACACCATATATTTT,CAFPLTGFWGNTIYF
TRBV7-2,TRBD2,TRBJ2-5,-,TGTGCCAGCACCCTGGGGGGGTACCAAGAGACCCAGTACTTC,CASTLGGYQETQYF
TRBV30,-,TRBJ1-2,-,TGTGCCTGGAGTCCGACAGTTGGCTACACCTTC,CAWSPTVGYTF
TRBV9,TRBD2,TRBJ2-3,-,TGTGCCAGCACAACTAGCGGGGGCCTAACAGATACGCAGTATTTT,CASTTSGGLTDTQYF
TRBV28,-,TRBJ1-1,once,TGTGCCAGCAGTTTCCGTATGAACACTGAAGCTTTCTTT,CASSFRMNTEAFF
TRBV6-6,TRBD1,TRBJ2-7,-,TGTGCCAGCAGATCCGGACAGGGACAGCAGTACTTC,CASRSGQGQQYF
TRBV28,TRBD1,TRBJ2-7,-,TGTGCCAGCAGTATAGGAGACAGGGTAGGCGAGCAGTACTTC,CASSIGDRVGEQYF
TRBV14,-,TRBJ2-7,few,TGTGCCAGCAGCCAACGTCAAGGGGCCAGGGAGCAGTACTTC,CASSQRQGAREQYF
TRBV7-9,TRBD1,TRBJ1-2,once,TGTGCCAGCAGCTTACGACAGGGGGGAACTGGCTACACCTTC,CASSLRQGGTGYTF
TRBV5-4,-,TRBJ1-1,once,TGTGCCAGCAGCTTACTTCCTCATCGCGTCAGGGCGAGCACTGAAGCTTTCTTT,CASSLLPHRVRASTEAFF
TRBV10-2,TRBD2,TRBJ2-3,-,TGCGCCAGCCGGACTAGCGGTTCCCGAGATACGCAGTATTTT,CASRTSGSRDTQYF
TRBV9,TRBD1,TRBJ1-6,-,TGTGCCAGCAGCGGGGACAGGGGGCAATCACCCCTCCACTTT,CASSGDRGQSPLHF
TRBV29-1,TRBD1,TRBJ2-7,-,TGCAGCGCTAGGACAGGGGGCCCCTACGAGCAGTACTTC,CSARTGGPYEQYF
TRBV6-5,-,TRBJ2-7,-,TGTGCCAGCAGTACCGCGACCTACGAGCAGTACTTC,CASSTATYEQYF